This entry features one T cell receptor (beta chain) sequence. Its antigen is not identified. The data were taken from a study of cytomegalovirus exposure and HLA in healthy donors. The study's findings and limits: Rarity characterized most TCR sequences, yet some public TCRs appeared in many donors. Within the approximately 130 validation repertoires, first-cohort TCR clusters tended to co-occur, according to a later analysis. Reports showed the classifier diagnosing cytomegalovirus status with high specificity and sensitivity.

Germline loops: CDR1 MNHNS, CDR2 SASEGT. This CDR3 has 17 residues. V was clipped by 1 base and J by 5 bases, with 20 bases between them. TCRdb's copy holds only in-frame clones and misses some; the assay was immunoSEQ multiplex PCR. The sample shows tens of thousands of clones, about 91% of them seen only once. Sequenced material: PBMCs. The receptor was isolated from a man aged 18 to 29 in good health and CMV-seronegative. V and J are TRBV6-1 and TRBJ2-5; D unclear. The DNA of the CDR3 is TGTGCCAGCAGTGAAGGGTTTTGGGCCCCCGATGGCGAGACCCAGTACTTC. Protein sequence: CASSEGFWAPDGETQYF.